This T cell receptor beta chain emerged from a study of blood T cell repertoires in COVID-19. Study at large: Sites in the United States, Italy and Spain provided acute and convalescent COVID-19 samples. PBMCs, B-cell-depleted T cells, or T cells provided the cDNA or gDNA that made up the material.

This clone was counted only a few times. Other DNA sequences in the sample encode the same CDR3. Followed longitudinally, the Seattle patients had been enrolled during active infection. TCRdb's copy holds only in-frame clones and misses some; the assay was immunoSEQ multiplex PCR. The table shows roughly 390,000 clones, with about 87% occurring only once. From germline, CDR1 is SGDLS and CDR2 YYNGEE. Trimming removed 0 bases from V and 1 base from J, with 4 bases in between. The CDR3 covers 13 residues. The sequenced sample consisted of peripheral blood. The chain couples TRBV9 to TRBJ1-1; no clear D. This clonotype was sampled from a woman between 25 and 40 years old with COVID-19, enrolled during active disease. CDR3 nucleotides: TGTGCCAGCAGCGTAGCGGGGAACACTGAAGCTTTCTTT. Translation: CASSVAGNTEAFF.